A single sample is the source of the 7 T cell receptor beta chains below, sequenced in a study of post-analysis software for immune sequencing data (dated by TCRdb to between 2014 and 2017). Results the study describes overall, beyond this receptor: Several TRBV segments, including TRBV5-6, TRBV5-1 and TRBV20-1, were significantly more frequent in patients than controls.

The antigens for these receptors are not known. Library creation used PCR. The sequencer listed for this sample is Illumina HiSeq 2500. Unique molecular identifiers were incorporated into TCR beta cDNA libraries to reduce PCR and sequencing biases. TCRdb reworked the public reads: Q25 trimming with fastp, MiXCR clone assembly, productive beta chains retained. Entries that share a CDR3 protein sequence are merged under the most common genes and DNA. Within this sample are some 800,000 distinct CDR3 sequences, with roughly 46% of them counted one time only. Of the sample, roughly 4.5% is held by the ten largest clones. Material: blood. These receptors originate from a girl aged 10 to 17 with multiple sclerosis.

The chain joins TRBV7-6 to TRBJ2-7; 8 positions match TRBD1. TRBJ2-5 matches the DNA end more closely, so the J call is doubtful. This CDR3 is 16 amino acids long. Per the germline V gene, CDR1 is SGHVS and CDR2 is FNYEAQ. The CDR3 region is CASSLAGLDRGETQYF. CDR3 DNA sequence: TGTGCCAGCAGCTTAGCGGGCCTAGACAGGGGAGAGACCCAGTACTTC.

The chain joins TRBV9 to TRBJ1-1; TRBD1 is a possible D gene (5 bases). The CDR3 consists of 13 residues. V dropped 0 bases and J dropped 5 bases, with 8 bases sitting between them. Germline lookup yields CDR1 SGDLS and CDR2 YYNGEE. The CDR3: CASSVGGMTEAFF. CDR3 in DNA: TGTGCCAGCAGCGTAGGGGGGATGACTGAAGCTTTCTTT.

The chain carries TRBV12-3 or TRBV12-4 and TRBJ2-5; D remains ambiguous. The length of the CDR3 is 14 residues. Trimming took off 3 bases at V and 4 bases at J, with 12 bases between the two ends. The CDR3 DNA sequence: TGTGCCAGCAGTTTTAACCGAGTGGGAGAGACCCAGTACTTC. Translating it yields CASSFNRVGETQYF.

The chain has TRBV6-5 and TRBJ1-2; tentative D call: TRBD1 (6 bases). From germline, CDR1 is MNHEY and CDR2 SVGAGI. The ends were cut back, 0 bases at V and 7 bases at J, with 9 bases in the middle. The CDR3 consists of 13 residues. The CDR3 DNA reads as TGTGCCAGCAGTTACTCGGGGGCACTTGGCTACACCTTC. This gives the protein CASSYSGALGYTF.

The table lists this clonotype with a few counts. The V and J genes are TRBV6-6 and TRBJ2-3; no clear D gene. Trimming cost V 5 bases and J 4 bases, with 16 bases left between them. The CDR3 totals 15 residues. Germline values: CDR1 MNHNY, CDR2 SVGAGI (reference sequence). This chain's CDR3 is CASSQSRLDADTQYF. Written as DNA, the CDR3 is TGTGCCAGCAGTCAGTCCAGATTAGATGCAGATACGCAGTATTTT.

This clonotype has just a few counts. The chain couples TRBV6-1 to TRBJ1-1; no clear D gene. CDR1 MNHNS and CDR2 SASEGT come from the germline V gene. Trimming took 5 bases from V and 1 from J, leaving 14 bases between them. The CDR3 has 15 amino acids. The CDR3 is CASSSRWPQNTEAFF. In DNA, the CDR3 is TGTGCCAGCAGTTCGAGATGGCCGCAGAACACTGAAGCTTTCTTT.

CDR3 in DNA: TGTGCCAGCAGTCCGGGACCGTGGGTCCCTTACAATGAGCAGTTCTTC. Translation gives CASSPGPWVPYNEQFF. The rearrangement joins TRBV7-2 to TRBJ2-1, with D possibly called TRBD1 or TRBD2 (5 bases each). Per germline, CDR1 SGHTA and CDR2 FQGNSA. The CDR3 runs to 16 residues. V lost 6 bases, J lost 4 bases, and 19 bases lay in between.